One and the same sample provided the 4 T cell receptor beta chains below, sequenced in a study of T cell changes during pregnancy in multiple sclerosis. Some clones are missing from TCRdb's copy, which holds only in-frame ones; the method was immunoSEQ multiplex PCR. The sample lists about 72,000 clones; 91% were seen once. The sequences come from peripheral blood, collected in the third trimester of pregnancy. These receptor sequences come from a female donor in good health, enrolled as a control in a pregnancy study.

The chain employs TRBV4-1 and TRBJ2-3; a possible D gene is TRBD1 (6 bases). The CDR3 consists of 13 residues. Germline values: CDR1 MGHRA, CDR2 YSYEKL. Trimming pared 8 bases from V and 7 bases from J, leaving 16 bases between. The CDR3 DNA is TGCGCCAGCGGGCAGGGGAATTCATATACGCAGTATTTT. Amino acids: CASGQGNSYTQYF.

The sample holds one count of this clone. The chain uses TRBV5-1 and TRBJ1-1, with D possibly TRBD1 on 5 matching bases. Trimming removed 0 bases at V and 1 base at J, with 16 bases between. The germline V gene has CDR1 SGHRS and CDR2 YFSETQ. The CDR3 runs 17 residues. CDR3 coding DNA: TGCGCCAGCAGCTTGGGGGGCGCCTACCCCCCGAACACTGAAGCTTTCTTT. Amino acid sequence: CASSLGGAYPPNTEAFF.

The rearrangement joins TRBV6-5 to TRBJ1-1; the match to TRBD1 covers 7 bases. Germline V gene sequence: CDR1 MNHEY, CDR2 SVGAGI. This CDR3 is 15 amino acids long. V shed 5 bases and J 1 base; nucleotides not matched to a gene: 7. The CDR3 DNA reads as TGTGCCAGCAGTCTTACGACAGGGCAGAACACTGAAGCTTTCTTT. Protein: CASSLTTGQNTEAFF.

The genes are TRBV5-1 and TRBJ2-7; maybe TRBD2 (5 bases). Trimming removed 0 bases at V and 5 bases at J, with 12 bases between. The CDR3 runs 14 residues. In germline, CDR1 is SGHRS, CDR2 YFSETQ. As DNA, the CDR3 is TGCGCCAGCAGCTTGGGTGGGGTGAGGGACGAGCAGTACTTC. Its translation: CASSLGGVRDEQYF.